Reported below is one T cell receptor (beta chain). As yet, its antigen is unknown. This PCR relied on a set of 60 Vbeta primers and 13 Jbeta primers. Per the original methods: In a later analysis, the count reached tens of millions of unique TCR beta chains, with 10 million to 11 million shared. Sequencing used immunoSEQ multiplex PCR; TCRdb keeps in-frame clones, though not all of them. V and J calls and clone size come straight from that table; D and trimming were deduced from the DNA. The sample lists fewer than 180,000 clones, around 79% occurring once. The CDR3 sequence is 15 residues long. The data originate from a study of cytomegalovirus exposure and HLA in healthy donors. Study details: Researchers found that approximately 85% of almost 400 genotyped donors fell within the Caucasian-associated ancestry cluster. Study observations and caveats: Sequencing had likely introduced a cluster of highly shared sequence variants as an artifact. Most TCR beta V segments were productive about 87% or about 30% of the time in an earlier analysis.

The chain links TRBV21-1 to TRBJ2-1; TRBD1 is the table's D call, not checked against the DNA. TRBV21-1 is labeled a pseudogene. The sequenced sample consisted of PBMCs. This sequence was found in a human donor in good health. In DNA form, the CDR3 reads TGTGCCAGCAGCAAGGGACAGGGGGCAGAGAATGAGCAGTTCTTC. This gives the protein CASSKGQGAENEQFF.